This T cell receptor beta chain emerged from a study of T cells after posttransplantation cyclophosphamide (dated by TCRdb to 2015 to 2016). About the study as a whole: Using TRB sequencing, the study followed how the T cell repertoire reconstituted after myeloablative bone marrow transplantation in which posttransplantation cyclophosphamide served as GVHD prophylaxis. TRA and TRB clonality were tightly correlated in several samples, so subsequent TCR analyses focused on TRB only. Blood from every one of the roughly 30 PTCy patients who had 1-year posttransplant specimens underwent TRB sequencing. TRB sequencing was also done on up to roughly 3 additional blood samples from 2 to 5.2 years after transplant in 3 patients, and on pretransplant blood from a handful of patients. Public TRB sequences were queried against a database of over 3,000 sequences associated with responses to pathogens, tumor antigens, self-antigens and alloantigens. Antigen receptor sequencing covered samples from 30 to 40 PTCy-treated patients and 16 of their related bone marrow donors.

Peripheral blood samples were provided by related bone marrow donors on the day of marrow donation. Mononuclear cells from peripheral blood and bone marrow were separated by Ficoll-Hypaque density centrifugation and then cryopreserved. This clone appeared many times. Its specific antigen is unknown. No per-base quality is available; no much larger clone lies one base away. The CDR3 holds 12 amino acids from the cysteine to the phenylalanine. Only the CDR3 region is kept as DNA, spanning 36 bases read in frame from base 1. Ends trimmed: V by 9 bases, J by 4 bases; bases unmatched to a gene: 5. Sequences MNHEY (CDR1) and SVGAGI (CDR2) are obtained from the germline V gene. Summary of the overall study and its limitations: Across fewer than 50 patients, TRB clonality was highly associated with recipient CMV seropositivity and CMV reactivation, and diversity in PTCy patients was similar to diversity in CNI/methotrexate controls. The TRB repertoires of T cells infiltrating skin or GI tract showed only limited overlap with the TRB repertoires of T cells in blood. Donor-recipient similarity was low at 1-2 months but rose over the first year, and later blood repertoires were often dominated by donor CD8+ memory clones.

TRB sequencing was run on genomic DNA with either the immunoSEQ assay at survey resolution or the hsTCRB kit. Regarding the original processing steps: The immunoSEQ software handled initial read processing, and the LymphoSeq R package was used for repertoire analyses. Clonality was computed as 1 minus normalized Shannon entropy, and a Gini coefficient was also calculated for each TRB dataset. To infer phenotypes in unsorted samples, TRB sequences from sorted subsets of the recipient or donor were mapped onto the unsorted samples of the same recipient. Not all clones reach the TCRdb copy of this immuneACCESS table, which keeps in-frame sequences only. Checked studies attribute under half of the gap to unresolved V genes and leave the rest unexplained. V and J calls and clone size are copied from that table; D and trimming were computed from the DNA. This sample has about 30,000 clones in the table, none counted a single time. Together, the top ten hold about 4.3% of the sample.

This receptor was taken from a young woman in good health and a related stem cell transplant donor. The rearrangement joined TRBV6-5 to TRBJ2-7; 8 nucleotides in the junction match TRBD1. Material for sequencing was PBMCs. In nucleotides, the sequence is TGTGCCAGTGGGACAGGCCAGTACGAGCAGTACTTC. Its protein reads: CASGTGQYEQYF.